These 17 T cell receptor beta chains came from one sample sequenced in a study of long-term antiretroviral therapy in people with HIV. Researchers report immunoSEQ v3.0 was run at survey level. Data came from immunoSEQ multiplex PCR; TCRdb stores just in-frame clones and leaves some out. The data contain around 30,000 clones, over 75% of them seen just once; the ten biggest clones take up about 9.3%. The specimen comprised unsorted PBMCs, sampled 1.5 years before starting antiretroviral therapy. The receptors originated from a man younger than 30 with HIV.

Remarks on this clone: Sequence at one end of the junction differs from germline and may be a read error. The CDR3 reads CASSYGRGPFQETQYF. The CDR3 bases are TGTGCTAGCAGCTATGGGCGGGGGCCTTTTCAAGAGACCCAGTACTTC. The genes are TRBV7-7 and TRBJ2-5; TRBD2 is a possible D gene (7 bases). Germline assignment: CDR1 SSHAT and CDR2 FNYEAQ (reference sequence). The CDR3 loop spans 16 amino acids.

V gene TRBV30 combines with J gene TRBJ2-7, with no clear D. Germline-derived CDR1 and CDR2 are GTSNPN and SVGIG (reference sequence). The CDR3 length is 14 residues. Trimming removed 3 bases at V and 1 base at J, with 13 bases between. CDR3 residues: CAWRFTDLSYEQYF. CDR3 nucleotides: TGTGCCTGGAGGTTCACAGATCTATCCTACGAGCAGTACTTC.

This clone showed up just a few times. The chain uses TRBV28 and TRBJ1-2; D is unresolved. V was trimmed by 6 bases and J by 3 bases, leaving 8 bases between them. Germline V gives CDR1 MDHEN, CDR2 SYDVKM. The CDR3 contains 12 residues. As DNA, the CDR3 is TGTGCCAGCAGCGACACCTACTATGGCTACACCTTC. Protein product: CASSDTYYGYTF.

The V call is TRBV7-2, the J call TRBJ2-7; D is possibly TRBD2 (5 bases). The V end lost 2 bases, the J end lost 3 bases, and 14 bases lay between the germline ends. This CDR3 spans 15 amino acids. CDR1 is SGHTA, CDR2 FQGNSA, per germline. This chain's CDR3 is CASSLNGGTVYEQYF. As DNA, the CDR3 is TGTGCCAGCAGCTTAAATGGAGGAACCGTCTACGAGCAGTACTTC.

The V call is TRBV19, the J call TRBJ2-2; 7 bases are a match to TRBD1. CDR1 and CDR2 (germline): LNHDA, SQIVND (reference sequence). J gave up 0 bases and V 5 bases, and 6 bases lay outside the gene matches. The CDR3 covers 16 residues. CDR3 DNA: TGTGCCAGTAGTCAACTGACAGGGTCGAACACCGGGGAGCTGTTTTTT. It encodes CASSQLTGSNTGELFF.

The chain recombines TRBV4-1 with TRBJ2-7, with a tentative D call TRBD1 (5 bases). Germline V CDR1 and CDR2: MGHRA, YSYEKL. Trimming removed 4 bases at V and 6 bases at J, with 19 bases between. This CDR3 spans 15 amino acids. Here the CDR3 DNA reads TGCGCCAGCAGCCCTCTCTCTGGTCCTAGGGGCGAGCAGTACTTC. It codes for CASSPLSGPRGEQYF.

This chain links TRBV4-2 with TRBJ2-7, with 10 bases identical to TRBD2. This CDR3 spans 16 amino acids. After removal of 1 base from V and 7 bases from J, the junction contained 10 bases not matched to a gene. Germline V gene sequence: CDR1 LGHNA, CDR2 YNFKEQ. CDR3 nucleotides: TGTGCCAGCAGCCAAGGGTCAAGCGGGAGGGTGGGTGAGCAGTACTTC. Its protein is CASSQGSSGRVGEQYF.

The chain employs TRBV7-9 and TRBJ2-6; D possibly corresponds to TRBD2 (6 bases). This CDR3 region has 18 residues. Deletions cut 1 base from V and 2 bases from J, with 15 bases between. CDR1 and CDR2 (germline): SEHNR, FQNEAQ (reference sequence). CDR3 sequence (DNA): TGTGCCAGCAGCTTAGAACGCGGGGTATCAGCTGGGGCCAACGTCCTGACTTTC. The encoded protein is CASSLERGVSAGANVLTF.

The chain has TRBV2 and TRBJ1-4; D gene uncertain. Germline-derived CDR1 and CDR2 are SNHLY and FYNNEI. This CDR3 is 15 amino acids long. Trimming pared 6 bases from V and 6 bases from J, leaving 17 bases between. CDR3 region: CASSPRGGPDEKLFF. The DNA of the CDR3 is TGTGCCAGCAGCCCCCGGGGAGGGCCGGATGAAAAACTGTTTTTT.

The chain carries TRBV18 and TRBJ2-7; weak D call: TRBD1 (6 bases). Trimming took off 3 bases at V and 0 bases at J, with 9 bases between the two ends. Germline CDR1 reads KGHSH; CDR2 reads LQKENI. CDR3 length equals 14 residues. CDR3 region: CASSPPQGSYEQYF. The CDR3 coding sequence is TGTGCCAGCTCACCGCCACAGGGCTCCTACGAGCAGTACTTC.

J is TRBJ1-1 and V is TRBV5-1; 7 bases align to TRBD1. Germline loops: CDR1 SGHRS, CDR2 YFSETQ. This CDR3 comprises 15 residues. Unmatched junction bases numbered 7, after V lost 1 base and J lost 4 bases. CDR3 coding DNA: TGCGCCAGCAGCTTGACCCAGACAGGGATCACTGAAGCTTTCTTT. Protein: CASSLTQTGITEAFF.

The chain links TRBV5-1 to TRBJ2-2, with D perhaps matching TRBD1 (5 bases). Germline lookup yields CDR1 SGHRS and CDR2 YFSETQ. CDR3 length: 15 residues. The ends were cut back, 5 bases at V and 6 bases at J, with 17 bases in the middle. The CDR3 region has the DNA TGCGCCAGCAGAGGTGGGCAGGGATGGGCCGGGGAGCTGTTTTTT. Translation gives CASRGGQGWAGELFF.

The chain links TRBV27 to TRBJ2-7; TRBD2 aligns across 8 bases. The CDR3 totals 16 residues. Germline CDR1 reads MNHEY; CDR2 reads SMNVEV (reference sequence). V lost 4 bases and J lost 2; bases outside the gene matches: 10. The CDR3 protein is CASSSLGRGEAYEQYF. The CDR3 DNA reads as TGTGCCAGCAGTTCCTTGGGGCGGGGGGAGGCCTACGAGCAGTACTTC.

The rearrangement links TRBV28 to TRBJ1-2, with a tentative D call TRBD1 (6 bases). V was trimmed by 3 bases and J by 2 bases, leaving 10 bases between them. In germline, CDR1 is MDHEN, CDR2 SYDVKM. This CDR3 has 14 amino acids. CDR3 loop: CASSFQGWNYGYTF. The CDR3 coding sequence is TGTGCCAGCAGTTTTCAGGGGTGGAACTATGGCTACACCTTC.

This chain connects TRBV6-5 to TRBJ1-2; 9 bases align to TRBD1. V trimming: 2 bases; J trimming: 3 bases; junction bases outside the gene matches: 7. The length of the CDR3 is 16 residues. Germline V lookup: CDR1 MNHEY, CDR2 SVGAGI. CDR3 region: CASSYRGQGKDYGYTF. In DNA form, the CDR3 reads TGTGCCAGCAGTTACAGAGGACAGGGGAAAGACTATGGCTACACCTTC.

The chain uses TRBV2 and TRBJ1-5; D gene ambiguous. V lost 8 bases to trimming and J lost 3 bases, with 11 bases between them. Germline CDR1 and CDR2: SNHLY and FYNNEI. This CDR3 contains 13 residues. The CDR3 DNA reads TGTGCCAGCGTAGAGGCTCACAATCAGCCCCAGCATTTT. Translating gives CASVEAHNQPQHF.

This clone appeared a single time. This rearrangement joins TRBV7-9 to TRBJ2-5, with D possibly TRBD1 on 5 matching bases. V was cut by 0 bases and J by 7 bases, with 12 bases left in between. Germline V gives CDR1 SEHNR, CDR2 FQNEAQ (reference sequence). The CDR3 totals 14 residues. CDR3 sequence reads: CASSLAGPQGTQYF. The CDR3 DNA is TGTGCCAGCAGCTTAGCGGGGCCCCAGGGGACCCAGTACTTC.